This passage covers 22 T cell receptor beta chains from one sample sequenced in a study of blood T cell repertoires in COVID-19. Assay: immunoSEQ multiplex PCR; the TCRdb copy retains only in-frame clones and omits some. Here the sample spans some 120,000 clones, roughly nine tenths being singletons. Sequenced material: peripheral blood. The source of these receptors is a middle-aged man with acute or convalescent COVID-19.

The J gene is TRBJ1-2, the V gene TRBV9; possible D gene TRBD1, 5 bases. Germline CDR1 is SGDLS and CDR2 is YYNGEE. V gave up 3 bases and J gave up 9 bases, with 12 bases separating them. The CDR3 spans 12 residues. CDR3 sequence reads: CASSGPGGSYTF. In DNA, the CDR3 is TGTGCCAGCAGCGGCCCCGGGGGTAGCTACACCTTC.

This rearrangement joins TRBV11-2 to TRBJ2-1; TRBD2 agrees at 8 bases. V was pared by 6 bases and J by 3 bases, with 7 bases of the junction left unmatched. Germline V lookup: CDR1 SGHAT, CDR2 FQNNGV. This CDR3 has 15 residues. Here the CDR3 reads CASRAGGGHYNEQFF. CDR3 sequence (DNA): TGTGCCAGCAGAGCAGGCGGGGGGCACTACAATGAGCAGTTCTTC.

The chain carries TRBV14 and TRBJ2-7, with 7 bases matching TRBD1. The CDR3 contains 12 residues. V lost 5 bases, J lost 6 bases, and 4 bases stayed unmatched. Germline values: CDR1 SGHDN, CDR2 FVKESK. This chain's CDR3 is CASSFTGAEQYF. The CDR3 DNA follows: TGTGCCAGCAGCTTCACAGGGGCCGAGCAGTACTTC.

V gene TRBV4-2 combines with J gene TRBJ2-2; D gene unclear. V was trimmed by 4 bases and J by 3 bases, leaving 9 bases between them. The CDR3 runs to 14 residues. Germline V gene lookup returns CDR1 LGHNA and CDR2 YNFKEQ. CDR3 coding DNA: TGTGCCAGCAGCCTGGGCCTGTACACCGGGGAGCTGTTTTTT. It is translated as CASSLGLYTGELFF.

This chain links TRBV12-3 or TRBV12-4 with TRBJ1-6; D is unclear. The V end was cut by 2 bases, the J end by 7 bases, with 6 bases between. The CDR3 has 13 amino acids. For the CDR3, the DNA is TGTGCCAGCAGTTTATCGGGGAATTCACCCCTCCACTTT. Translating it yields CASSLSGNSPLHF.

In DNA form, the CDR3 reads TGTGCCAGCAGCCGGGTGACTGAAGCTAACTATGGCTACACCTTC. This sequence encodes CASSRVTEANYGYTF. V gene TRBV6-2 or TRBV6-3 combines with J gene TRBJ1-2; no clear D. Germline V gives CDR1 MNHEY, CDR2 SVGEGT. This CDR3 is 15 amino acids long. V lost 6 bases and J lost 0, with 14 bases in between.

This chain connects TRBV7-3 to TRBJ2-3, with 8 bases matching TRBD1. This CDR3 contains 13 residues. Losses at the gene ends were 5 bases for V and 8 bases for J; bases not matched to a gene: 6. CDR1 is SGHTA and CDR2 is FQGTGA in the germline V gene. DNA of the CDR3: TGTGCCAGCAGCGCAGACAGGGGAGGTACGCAGTATTTT. Translated, it gives CASSADRGGTQYF.

The J gene is TRBJ1-3, the V gene TRBV4-1; the match to TRBD1 covers 7 bases. Germline assignment: CDR1 MGHRA and CDR2 YSYEKL. The CDR3 covers 15 residues. J lost 4 bases, V lost 0 bases, and 3 bases had no gene match. The CDR3 DNA is TGCGCCAGCAGCCAAGATGGACAGGTCGGAAACACCATATATTTT. It specifies CASSQDGQVGNTIYF.

This chain connects TRBV27 to TRBJ1-1; maybe TRBD1 (6 bases). The CDR3 contains 15 residues. The V end lost 2 bases, the J end lost 0 bases, and 10 bases lay between the germline ends. Germline V gene data show CDR1 as MNHEY and CDR2 as SMNVEV (reference sequence). The CDR3 region is CASSLIQGLNTEAFF. DNA for the CDR3: TGTGCCAGCAGTTTAATACAGGGACTGAACACTGAAGCTTTCTTT.

The genes are TRBV12-3 or TRBV12-4 and TRBJ1-4; D is ambiguous. The CDR3 contains 12 residues. V lost 6 bases, J lost 11 bases, and 13 bases lay in between. Written as DNA, the CDR3 is TGTGCCAGCAGCGCAATAGCCGGGAAACTGTTTTTT. Its translation: CASSAIAGKLFF.

Written as DNA, the CDR3 is TGTGCCAGCAGCTTCACTGCGGGACTCCCTAGCACAGATACGCAGTATTTT. This codes for CASSFTAGLPSTDTQYF. V gene TRBV7-8 combines with J gene TRBJ2-3; TRBD2 is a possible D gene (6 bases). The CDR3 sequence is 17 residues long. Trimming took off 3 bases at V and 0 bases at J, with 16 bases between the two ends. CDR1 is SGHVS, CDR2 FQNEAQ, per germline. The whole variable domain, filled in from reference TRBV7-8 and TRBJ2-3, reads GAGVSQSPRYKVAKRGQDVALRCDPISGHVSLFWYQQALGQGPEFLTYFQNEAQLDKSGLPSDRFFAERPEGSVSTLKIQRTQQEDSAVYLCASSFTAGLPSTDTQYFGPGTRLTVL.

DNA for the CDR3: TGCGCCAGCAGCTCTGGGGGGGGCCCTAGCTCCTACAATGAGCAGTTCTTC. Its translation is CASSSGGGPSSYNEQFF. V is TRBV5-1 and J is TRBJ2-1; tentative D call: TRBD2 (7 bases). V lost 3 bases to trimming and J lost 0 bases, with 16 bases between them. The germline V gene has CDR1 SGHRS and CDR2 YFSETQ. The CDR3 contains 17 residues.

The chain has TRBV5-4 and TRBJ2-7; D is perhaps TRBD1 (5 bases). The CDR3 sequence is 15 residues long. V lost 2 bases and J lost 6, with 18 bases in between. The germline V gene has CDR1 SGHNT and CDR2 YYREEE (reference sequence). Written as DNA, the CDR3 is TGTGCCAGCAGCTTAGAACAGGAGTCCCCCAGCGAGCAGTACTTC. This translates into CASSLEQESPSEQYF.

This chain joins TRBV19 and TRBJ2-7; D is ambiguous. Between the trimmed V and J ends, which lost 3 bases and 1 base, there was a span of 7 bases. The CDR3 consists of 13 residues. The germline CDR1 and CDR2 sequences are LNHDA and SQIVND (reference sequence). CDR3 protein: CASSMAPSYEQYF. The CDR3, as DNA: TGTGCCAGTAGTATGGCACCTTCCTACGAGCAGTACTTC.

CDR3 sequence reads: CASSPDRVGEQYF. For the CDR3, the DNA is TGTGCCAGCTCACCCGACAGGGTGGGGGAGCAGTACTTC. This sequence joins TRBV18 and TRBJ2-7, with 7 bases that match TRBD1. CDR3 length equals 13 residues. Germline values: CDR1 KGHSH, CDR2 LQKENI. V lost 3 bases to trimming and J lost 7 bases; unmatched junction nucleotides: 6.

The table lists this clone with a count of one. The chain combines TRBV30 with TRBJ1-2; the D is unclear. Trimming removed 4 bases at V and 8 bases at J, with 20 bases between. Germline V CDR1 and CDR2: GTSNPN, SVGIG (reference sequence). The CDR3 totals 14 residues. The CDR3, as DNA: TGTGCCTGGACCCTTACCCCCCCCAACAGCGGCTACACCTTC. This codes for CAWTLTPPNSGYTF.

J is TRBJ1-1 and V is TRBV7-8; 8 nucleotides line up with TRBD1. The CDR3 runs to 14 residues. Germline V gene sequence: CDR1 SGHVS, CDR2 FQNEAQ. The V segment lost 5 bases and the J segment 0 bases; nucleotides outside the gene matches: 2. In DNA form, the CDR3 reads TGTGCCAGCAGCGCCAGGGGGCTGAACACTGAAGCTTTCTTT. Protein: CASSARGLNTEAFF. Full variable domain (rest looked up from reference TRBV7-8 and TRBJ1-1): GAGVSQSPRYKVAKRGQDVALRCDPISGHVSLFWYQQALGQGPEFLTYFQNEAQLDKSGLPSDRFFAERPEGSVSTLKIQRTQQEDSAVYLCASSARGLNTEAFFGQGTRLTVV.

A single count supports this clone. CDR3 coding DNA: TGTGCCAGCAGCCCGATAGGTAGCGGGTTATACGAGCAGTACTTC. Residues: CASSPIGSGLYEQYF. The gene calls are TRBV5-6 and TRBJ2-7, with 7 bases fitting TRBD2. CDR3 length equals 15 residues. CDR1 and CDR2 (germline): SGHDT, YYEEEE. The ends lost 4 bases at V and 4 bases at J; junction bases unmatched: 11.

CDR3 amino acids: CASSPRQGFYRAFF. The CDR3 region has the DNA TGTGCCAGCAGCCCCCGACAGGGATTTTATAGGGCTTTCTTT. The V call is TRBV7-9, the J call TRBJ1-1, with TRBD1 matching 7 bases. Unmatched junction bases numbered 14, after V lost 5 bases and J lost 11 bases. Per the germline V gene, CDR1 is SEHNR and CDR2 is FQNEAQ (reference sequence). This CDR3 contains 14 residues.

For the CDR3, the DNA is TGTGCCAGCAGCCAAGACGAACGCGGGGGCGATTCTTACGAGCAGTACTTC. Its protein product is CASSQDERGGDSYEQYF. The rearrangement uses TRBV3-1 (or the pseudogene TRBV3-2) and TRBJ2-7, with D possibly matching TRBD2 (7 bases). This CDR3 is built from 17 residues. Germline V gene data show CDR1 as LGHDT and CDR2 as YNNKEL (reference sequence). Trimming pared 0 bases from V and 4 bases from J, leaving 19 bases between.

The rearrangement links TRBV19 to TRBJ1-5; D gene uncertain. This CDR3 spans 14 amino acids. Germline CDR1 is LNHDA and CDR2 is SQIVND (reference sequence). V was trimmed by 5 bases and J by 4 bases, leaving 12 bases between them. In nucleotides, the CDR3 is TGTGCCAGTAGTTTAACCCTAGCGAATCAGCCCCAGCATTTT. Translation: CASSLTLANQPQHF.

The genes are TRBV3-1 (or the pseudogene TRBV3-2) and TRBJ2-5; TRBD2 aligns across 9 bases. Losses at the gene ends were 1 base for V and 6 bases for J; bases not matched to a gene: 9. The CDR3 loop spans 16 amino acids. Germline assignment: CDR1 LGHDT and CDR2 YNNKEL (reference sequence). CDR3 coding DNA: TGTGCCAGCAGCCAAGGTTTTGGGACTAGCTTGAAGACCCAGTACTTC. Amino acids: CASSQGFGTSLKTQYF.